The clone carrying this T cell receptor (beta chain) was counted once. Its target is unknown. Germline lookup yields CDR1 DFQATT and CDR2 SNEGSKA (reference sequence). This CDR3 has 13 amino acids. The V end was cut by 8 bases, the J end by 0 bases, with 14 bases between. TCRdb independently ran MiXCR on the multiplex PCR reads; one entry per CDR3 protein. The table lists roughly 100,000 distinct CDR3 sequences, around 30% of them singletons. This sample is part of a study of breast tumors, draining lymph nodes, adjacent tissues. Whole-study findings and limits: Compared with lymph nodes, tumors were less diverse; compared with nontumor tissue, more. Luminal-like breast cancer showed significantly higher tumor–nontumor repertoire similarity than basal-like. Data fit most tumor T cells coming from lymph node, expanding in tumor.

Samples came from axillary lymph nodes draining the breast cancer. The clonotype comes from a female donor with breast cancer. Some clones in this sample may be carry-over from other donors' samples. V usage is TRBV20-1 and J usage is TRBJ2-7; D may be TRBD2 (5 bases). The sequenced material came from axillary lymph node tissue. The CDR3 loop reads CSTPGKSSYEQYF. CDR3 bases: TGCAGTACCCCGGGGAAGAGCTCCTACGAGCAGTACTTC.